The 27 T cell receptor beta chains given below trace back to one sample, sequenced in a study of blood T cells in healthy people across ages. Primers used in a second PCR of about 7 to 12 cycles were a sample-barcoded 5' primer and a J-beta primer mix. TCRdb itself ran the 5' RACE reads through MiXCR, one entry per CDR3 protein. The table lists 1.5 million to 2 million distinct CDR3 sequences, approximately 50% of them singletons. Sample: blood. The receptors derive from a middle-aged woman in good health.

V and J are TRBV5-1 and TRBJ2-6, with unresolved D. V was trimmed by 4 bases and J by 0 bases, leaving 14 bases between them. Germline V gives CDR1 SGHRS, CDR2 YFSETQ. The CDR3 is 17 amino acids. CDR3 sequence: CASSPPIGSSGANVLTF. CDR3 nucleotide sequence: TGCGCCAGCAGCCCGCCCATAGGAAGCTCTGGGGCCAACGTCCTGACTTTC.

This clonotype was observed a handful of times. V and J are TRBV6-2 or TRBV6-3 and TRBJ2-3; 9 bases map to TRBD2. Trimming took 1 base from V and 2 from J; bases not matched to a gene: 10. The germline gives CDR1 MNHEY, CDR2 SVGEGT. The CDR3 extends over 18 amino acids. The CDR3 bases are TGTGCCAGCAGTTACTTAGGGACTAGCCCTCGAGACACAGATACGCAGTATTTT. Its protein product is CASSYLGTSPRDTDTQYF.

The chain is built from TRBV11-2 and TRBJ2-5, with D possibly being TRBD2 (7 bases). CDR3 length: 16 amino acids. The V end lost 2 bases, the J end lost 5 bases, and 18 bases lay between the germline ends. Germline assignment: CDR1 SGHAT and CDR2 FQNNGV. In nucleotides, the CDR3 is TGTGCCAGCAGCTTACAAGCCGGGGGGCGGTTTGAGACCCAGTACTTC. This gives the protein CASSLQAGGRFETQYF.

The chain has TRBV29-1 and TRBJ2-5, with D unresolved. Trimming left V 7 bases short and J 2 bases short, with 11 bases between. The CDR3 contains 12 residues. Germline V gives CDR1 SQVTM, CDR2 ANQGSEA. DNA of the CDR3: TGCAGCGGTGTGGGGTTACAAGAGACCCAGTACTTC. It codes for CSGVGLQETQYF.

V and J are TRBV7-9 and TRBJ1-2; possible D gene TRBD1, 6 bases. V gave up 4 bases and J gave up 7 bases, with 10 bases separating them. The germline V gene encodes CDR1 SEHNR and CDR2 FQNEAQ (reference sequence). The CDR3 sequence is 12 residues long. This CDR3 is CASSSGHGGYTF. The CDR3 DNA follows: TGTGCCAGCAGCTCGGGACATGGTGGCTACACCTTC.

The chain employs TRBV20-1 and TRBJ1-1; D is unclear. V lost 3 bases and J 3 bases, leaving 17 bases between the germline ends. The CDR3 is 15 amino acids. The germline gives CDR1 DFQATT, CDR2 SNEGSKA (reference sequence). The CDR3 loop is CSASDIRESYTEAFF. Here the CDR3 DNA reads TGCAGTGCTAGCGATATTAGGGAATCATACACTGAAGCTTTCTTT.

CDR3 loop: CAARGGINEQFF. The CDR3 bases are TGTGCCGCCCGAGGGGGAATCAATGAGCAGTTCTTC. This chain connects TRBV2 to TRBJ2-1; D perhaps matches TRBD1 (6 bases). The V and J ends lost 11 bases and 6 bases respectively, with 14 bases between them. Germline loops: CDR1 SNHLY, CDR2 FYNNEI. The CDR3 is made up of 12 amino acids.

The rearrangement uses TRBV15 and TRBJ2-1, with TRBD2 matching 7 bases. The CDR3 spans 16 residues. The trim removed 0 bases at V and 5 bases at J, leaving 7 bases unmatched. Germline assignment: CDR1 LNHNV and CDR2 YYDKDF (reference sequence). The DNA of the CDR3 is TGTGCCACCAGCAGAGAGGGGTCTAGCGGCGACAATGAGCAGTTCTTC. Translating it yields CATSREGSSGDNEQFF.

The rearrangement links TRBV12-3 or TRBV12-4 to TRBJ2-3; D tentatively reads TRBD1 or TRBD2 (5 bases each). The CDR3 runs to 16 residues. The V and J ends lost 2 bases and 2 bases respectively, with 14 bases between them. As DNA, the CDR3 is TGTGCCAGCAGTTTACAAAGAGGGGCTCTCACAGATACGCAGTATTTT. This gives the protein CASSLQRGALTDTQYF.

This clonotype was recorded a few times. This sequence joins TRBV28 and TRBJ2-1; D gene unclear. Germline CDR1 is MDHEN and CDR2 is SYDVKM. The CDR3 runs to 13 residues. V was clipped by 7 bases and J by 9 bases, with 16 bases between them. The CDR3 DNA follows: TGTGCCAGCACGACTTCGGGCAGGAGTGAGCAGTTCTTC. Protein: CASTTSGRSEQFF.

The rearrangement links TRBV27 to TRBJ2-6; D is undetermined. The CDR3 has 16 residues. Trimming removed 0 bases from V and 4 bases from J, with 10 bases in between. Germline loops: CDR1 MNHEY, CDR2 SMNVEV (reference sequence). CDR3 region: CASSLSPLGGANVLTF. For the CDR3, the DNA is TGTGCCAGCAGTTTATCCCCGTTGGGGGGGGCCAACGTCCTGACTTTC.

The rearrangement uses TRBV11-2 and TRBJ2-7, with TRBD1 identical over 8 bases. The V gene's germline CDR1 is SGHAT and CDR2 FQNNGV. The V and J ends lost 6 bases and 0 bases, in that order; junction bases with no gene match: 7. This CDR3 is built from 15 residues. CDR3 in amino acids: CASRRGQDVSYEQYF. In DNA form, the CDR3 reads TGTGCCAGCAGGAGGGGACAGGACGTCTCCTACGAGCAGTACTTC.

V is TRBV10-3 and J is TRBJ2-7, with D perhaps matching TRBD1 (6 bases). Germline assignment: CDR1 ENHRY and CDR2 SYGVKD. This CDR3 is built from 12 residues. Deletions cut 8 bases from V and 3 bases from J, with 11 bases between. The DNA of the CDR3 is TGTGCCATCCGACAGGTGGGCTACGAGCAGTACTTC. As protein: CAIRQVGYEQYF.

There are a few counts of this clonotype. V and J are TRBV20-1 and TRBJ2-3; TRBD2 matches at 11 bases. Looked up from germline, CDR1 is DFQATT and CDR2 is SNEGSKA (reference sequence). This CDR3 has 16 amino acids. J lost 0 bases, V lost 3 bases, and 5 bases had no gene match. The CDR3, as DNA: TGCAGTGCTAGGATGCTAGCGGGGGGTAGCACAGATACGCAGTATTTT. Amino acid sequence: CSARMLAGGSTDTQYF.

The rearrangement uses TRBV2 and TRBJ2-2, with D hard to call. CDR3 size: 14 residues. V was pared by 7 bases and J by 0 bases, with 9 bases between. Germline-derived CDR1 and CDR2 are SNHLY and FYNNEI. CDR3 nucleotide sequence: TGTGCCAGCATAGCCAGTTCGAACACCGGGGAGCTGTTTTTT. Translated: CASIASSNTGELFF.

There are a few counts of this clonotype. The chain combines TRBV27 with TRBJ2-7, with TRBD1 identical over 7 bases. The CDR3 is 14 residues long. V shed 8 bases and J 3 bases; nucleotides not matched to a gene: 10. Looked up from germline, CDR1 is MNHEY and CDR2 is SMNVEV (reference sequence). The CDR3: CASLPRQGNYEQYF. The CDR3 coding sequence is TGTGCCAGCTTACCCCGACAGGGCAACTACGAGCAGTACTTC.

This clonotype has just a few counts. The rearrangement links TRBV12-3 or TRBV12-4 to TRBJ2-1; 9 bases are shared with TRBD2. This CDR3 has 13 residues. Germline trimming cut 6 bases from V and 10 bases from J; bases unmatched to any gene: 7. CDR3 amino acids: CASRGGGAREQFF. CDR3 nucleotides: TGTGCCAGCAGAGGCGGGGGGGCCCGGGAGCAGTTCTTC.

The chain joins TRBV7-9 to TRBJ2-1; maybe TRBD2 (6 bases). Germline V gene lookup returns CDR1 SEHNR and CDR2 FQNEAQ (reference sequence). The CDR3 has 15 residues. V was cut by 8 bases and J by 6 bases, with 20 bases left in between. CDR3 DNA sequence: TGTGCCAGCCCCGGGTGGGGGGACGACTCCAATGAGCAGTTCTTC. It yields the protein CASPGWGDDSNEQFF.

V usage is TRBV25-1 and J usage is TRBJ2-5; no reliable D call. Germline V CDR1 and CDR2: MGHDK, SYGVNS. V was trimmed by 0 bases and J by 2 bases, leaving 7 bases between them. The CDR3 sequence is 14 residues long. The chain's CDR3 is CASSEYQIQETQYF. CDR3 bases: TGTGCCAGCAGTGAATATCAAATACAAGAGACCCAGTACTTC.

The chain is built from TRBV29-1 and TRBJ1-1, with D perhaps TRBD1 (5 bases). Germline V gene lookup returns CDR1 SQVTM and CDR2 ANQGSEA. V lost 5 bases to trimming and J lost 3 bases, with 13 bases between them. This CDR3 has 13 amino acids. The CDR3 region is CSVSRARDTEAFF. The DNA for the CDR3 is TGCAGCGTTTCCAGGGCGAGGGACACTGAAGCTTTCTTT.

The chain joins TRBV7-9 to TRBJ1-2; a weak D match, TRBD1 (5 bases). The V end lost 4 bases, the J end lost 4 bases, and 16 bases lay between the germline ends. CDR1 and CDR2 (germline): SEHNR, FQNEAQ (reference sequence). CDR3 length: 15 amino acids. CDR3 region: CASSWGGSPSYGYTF. The DNA of the CDR3 is TGTGCCAGCAGCTGGGGCGGCTCACCAAGCTATGGCTACACCTTC.

The CDR3 sequence: CSASTGGFDEQYF. The CDR3 region has the DNA TGCAGTGCTTCAACAGGGGGCTTCGACGAGCAGTACTTC. J is TRBJ2-7 and V is TRBV20-1, with 9 nucleotides matching TRBD1. CDR3 length: 13 residues. Germline V gene sequence: CDR1 DFQATT, CDR2 SNEGSKA (reference sequence). With 5 bases clipped from V and 5 bases from J, the junction kept 7 bases outside the gene matches.

This clonotype was observed many times. J is TRBJ2-1 and V is TRBV6-1; possibly TRBD2 for D (6 bases). This CDR3 is 14 amino acids long. Per germline, CDR1 MNHNS and CDR2 SASEGT. The V and J ends lost 6 bases and 0 bases respectively, with 9 bases between them. CDR3 protein: CASRRGSSYNEQFF. The CDR3 DNA reads TGTGCCAGCAGACGGGGGAGCTCCTACAATGAGCAGTTCTTC.

J is TRBJ2-1 and V is TRBV6-1; TRBD1 is a possible D gene (6 bases). CDR1 is MNHNS, CDR2 SASEGT, per germline. V lost 0 bases, J lost 10 bases, and 19 bases lay in between. The CDR3 has 16 residues. CDR3 region: CASSEAQPGESYEQFF. The CDR3 DNA follows: TGTGCCAGCAGTGAAGCGCAGCCAGGGGAATCCTACGAGCAGTTCTTC.

This clonotype has only a few counts. The DNA of the CDR3 is TGTGCCAGTACTGCGGGACAGGGAAGACGGGAGCAGTACTTC. It yields the protein CASTAGQGRREQYF. The genes are TRBV19 and TRBJ2-7, with TRBD1 matching 9 bases. Germline CDR1 and CDR2: LNHDA and SQIVND (reference sequence). J was trimmed by 7 bases and V by 7 bases; bases with no gene match: 11. The CDR3 covers 14 residues.

The J gene is TRBJ1-3, the V gene TRBV27; D call uncertain. Trimming took off 2 bases at V and 1 base at J, with 15 bases between the two ends. Germline V gives CDR1 MNHEY, CDR2 SMNVEV (reference sequence). The CDR3 runs 17 residues. DNA for the CDR3: TGTGCCAGCAGTTTACGGCCGTATGGGCAATCTGGAAACACCATATATTTT. Translated, it gives CASSLRPYGQSGNTIYF.

The genes are TRBV28 and TRBJ2-7; 8 bases line up with TRBD2. In germline, CDR1 is MDHEN, CDR2 SYDVKM. V lost 10 bases to trimming and J lost 2 bases; unmatched junction nucleotides: 10. The CDR3 is 14 amino acids. CDR3 in amino acids: CATKQRGTTYEQYF. CDR3 bases: TGTGCCACCAAACAGCGGGGGACTACCTACGAGCAGTACTTC.